This T cell receptor (beta chain) was retrieved from a study of blood T cell repertoires in COVID-19 (dated by TCRdb to the early 2020s). Study-wide context: The collaborator samples originated in the United States, Italy and Spain and spanned the acute and convalescent phases of COVID-19. The repertoires were released in a freely available public database meant as a resource for research on the immune response to SARS-CoV-2. Deeply sampled blood TCRbeta repertoires from subjects exposed to, actively infected with, or recovered from COVID-19 were included in the dataset. Where available, HLA class I and class II types were taken from metadata supplied by the sample provider and were not determined by assay-based typing. The prospective study material was composed of cDNA or gDNA derived from T cells, B-cell-depleted T cells, or PBMCs. The samples were drawn from two sources: the first 160 participants of the ongoing ImmuneRACE study, and fewer than 1,500 subjects contributed by 6 global collaborators. Nearly every sample came with metadata listing a de-identified subject ID, COVID-19 status, age in years and sex.

TCRbeta CDR3 regions were amplified from genomic DNA by means of the immunoSEQ Assay, a bias-controlled multiplex PCR. As for how the authors treated the data: The number of nucleated cells in each sample was estimated by amplification of reference gene primers within the assay. To quantify the absolute abundance of each unique TCRbeta CDR3 rearrangement, sequence reads were collapsed and filtered. Productive Simpson clonality was computed per sample as the square root of Simpson's diversity index over productive rearrangements. TCRdb's version of the immuneACCESS table is confined to in-frame rearrangements and falls short of the full clone set. An unresolved V gene accounts for under half of the shortfall where checked; the remainder is of unknown origin. V, J and clone size were drawn from that table, and D and trimming were deduced from the DNA. This sample is represented by fewer than 200,000 clones; approximately 82% of them were singletons. Jointly, the top ten make up approximately 4% of the sample.

Germline trimming: 4 bases from V, 4 bases from J; junction bases outside gene matches: 5. The CDR3 runs 14 amino acids, cysteine and phenylalanine included. Only CDR3 DNA remains: 42 bases, in frame from the first base. As encoded in the germline V gene (reference sequence), CDR1 is SGHNT while CDR2 is YYREEE. To note about this clone: The antigen it binds to is not known. No quality values exist for individual bases; no much larger clone is one base distant.

General conclusions and limits of the study: How much clinical and demographic metadata was included differed by source and by participant, and the metadata was provided uncurated.

Participants in the prospective study were aged roughly 18 to 100 years, lived in under 30 United States geographic areas, and enrolled through a virtual design. In the prospective study, cohorts were assigned on the basis of participant-reported clinical history obtained from a screening survey and a study questionnaire. In the prospective study, mobile phlebotomists collected whole blood, serum and a nasopharyngeal or oropharyngeal swab from each participant. Over a 2-month period, participants in the prospective study had the option of providing additional blood draws and questionnaires. Prospective study blood samples were shipped either frozen or at room temperature before DNA extraction.

The TCR comes from a woman in her 50s in a cohort exposed to, infected with or recovered from COVID-19 (not recorded which). In this chain, TRBV5-4 is recombined with TRBJ1-2; the junction holds 9 bases that match TRBD1. Sequencing was done on a sample of PBMCs or T cells enriched from blood (not recorded which). DNA sequence: TGTGCCAGCAGCGAGGGACAGGGAGGCTATGGCTACACCTTC. This yields the protein CASSEGQGGYGYTF. The CDR3, completed at both ends by the reference TRBV5-4 and TRBJ1-2 genes, gives the full variable domain ETGVTQSPTHLIKTRGQQVTLRCSSQSGHNTVSWYQQALGQGPQFIFQYYREEENGRGNFPPRFSGLQFPNYSSELNVNALELDDSALYLCASSEGQGGYGYTFGSGTRLTVV.